This T cell receptor (beta chain) was documented in a study of cytomegalovirus exposure and HLA in healthy donors. The PCR used 60 Vbeta and 13 Jbeta primers. The protocol was immunoSEQ multiplex PCR, while the TCRdb copy is restricted to in-frame clones and leaves out a portion. The table has about 100,000 clones, under 80% seen once. Germline assignment: CDR1 SGHDT and CDR2 YYEEEE. Trimming removed 3 bases from V and 7 bases from J; junction bases left unmatched: 17. The CDR3 covers 17 residues. Material: PBMCs. V usage is TRBV5-6 and J usage is TRBJ1-2; 8 positions agree with TRBD1. The source of this sequence is a middle-aged woman in good health and CMV-seropositive. The CDR3 coding sequence is TGTGCCAGCAGCTCCCGGGACAGGAGGACCCTCTCGGGTGGCTACACCTTC. It is translated as CASSSRDRRTLSGGYTF. Combining the CDR3 with reference TRBV5-6 and TRBJ1-2 gives the whole variable domain DAGVTQSPTHLIKTRGQQVTLRCSPKSGHDTVSWYQQALGQGPQFIFQYYEEEERQRGNFPDRFSGHQFPNYSSELNVNALLLGDSALYLCASSSRDRRTLSGGYTFGSGTRLTVV.